The 20 T cell receptor beta chains given below trace back to one sample, sequenced in a study of T cell repertoires in cytomegalovirus infection. TCRdb re-called the reads through MiXCR, storing one row per CDR3 protein. The sample has around 900,000 distinct CDR3 sequences; roughly 30% are singletons. These TCRs are of unknown antigen specificity. Sequencing used cultured CD8+ T cells from PBMCs, obtained from culture after CMV antigen stimulation. The source of these receptors is a human donor in good health (CMV status not recorded). Some clones in this sample may be carry-over from other donors' samples.

The chain employs TRBV4-1 and TRBJ2-1; 9 positions agree with TRBD2. V was clipped by 1 base and J by 15 bases; unmatched bases: 4. This CDR3 spans 12 amino acids. The germline gives CDR1 MGHRA, CDR2 YSYEKL. The CDR3 loop reads CASSQGAGGPFF. The CDR3 nucleotides read TGCGCCAGCAGCCAAGGGGCGGGGGGGCCGTTCTTC.

The gene calls are TRBV27 and TRBJ2-1; D remains unclear. Germline-derived CDR1 and CDR2 are MNHEY and SMNVEV (reference sequence). The CDR3 length is 15 residues. Trimming left V 5 bases short and J 7 bases short, with 18 bases between. The CDR3 loop reads CASSLQFKDENEQFF. In DNA, the CDR3 is TGTGCCAGCAGTCTTCAGTTCAAAGACGAGAATGAGCAGTTCTTC.

This clonotype was found a few times. This chain links TRBV7-9 with TRBJ2-1; 10 nucleotides align to TRBD2. The CDR3 runs 17 residues. With V trimmed by 7 bases and J by 0 bases, 9 bases remained unmatched. Germline V lookup: CDR1 SEHNR, CDR2 FQNEAQ (reference sequence). In nucleotides, the CDR3 is TGTGCCAGCAACGGGGCAACTAGCGGGATCTCCTACAATGAGCAGTTCTTC. It yields the protein CASNGATSGISYNEQFF. Variable domain in full (rest from reference TRBV7-9 and TRBJ2-1): DTGVSQNPRHKITKRGQNVTFRCDPISEHNRLYWYRQTLGQGPEFLTYFQNEAQLEKSRLLSDRFSAERPKGSFSTLEIQRTEQGDSAMYLCASNGATSGISYNEQFFGPGTRLTVL.

This clonotype was detected ten times or more. The gene calls are TRBV12-3 or TRBV12-4 and TRBJ2-2, with 10 bases fitting TRBD2. This CDR3 is 16 amino acids long. J gave up 7 bases and V 5 bases, and 10 bases lay outside the gene matches. The CDR3 here is CASSPPSGGQSGELFF. The CDR3 region has the DNA TGTGCCAGCAGTCCCCCTAGCGGGGGCCAAAGCGGGGAGCTGTTTTTT.

The sample holds a few counts of this clonotype. The chain joins TRBV27 to TRBJ1-1; D is unclear. The CDR3 loop spans 18 amino acids. CDR1 is MNHEY and CDR2 is SMNVEV in the germline V gene (reference sequence). Deletions cut 7 bases from V and 1 base from J, with 25 bases between. This chain's CDR3 is CASIPSTAHREWNTEAFF. The CDR3 bases are TGTGCCAGCATTCCTTCTACAGCACACCGGGAATGGAACACTGAAGCTTTCTTT.

V usage is TRBV19 and J usage is TRBJ1-6, with no clear D. CDR1 LNHDA and CDR2 SQIVND come from the germline V gene (reference sequence). Trimming removed 1 base at V and 12 bases at J, with 25 bases between. The CDR3 covers 18 residues. The CDR3 is CASSIAGSNYGFQLPLHF. The CDR3 bases are TGTGCCAGTAGTATAGCCGGCTCAAATTACGGATTCCAGTTACCCCTCCACTTT.

This clonotype was detected a few times. CDR3 sequence: CASSLGRDGQETQYF. DNA for the CDR3: TGTGCCAGCAGTTTAGGGAGGGACGGCCAAGAGACCCAGTACTTC. V gene TRBV27 combines with J gene TRBJ2-5; 7 positions match TRBD2. V trimming: 2 bases; J trimming: 1 base; junction bases outside the gene matches: 4. The CDR3 covers 15 residues. Germline V lookup: CDR1 MNHEY, CDR2 SMNVEV (reference sequence).

The V gene is TRBV6-2 or TRBV6-3, the J gene TRBJ1-6; unclear D gene. The CDR3 loop spans 15 amino acids. CDR1 is MNHEY, CDR2 SVGEGT, per germline. The V end was cut by 6 bases, the J end by 6 bases, with 15 bases between. The CDR3 DNA reads as TGTGCCAGCAGCTCCTCGGGATACCTTAATTCACCCCTCCACTTT. Translated: CASSSSGYLNSPLHF.

The chain combines TRBV25-1 with TRBJ1-2; D gene ambiguous. The CDR3 has 16 amino acids. CDR1 MGHDK and CDR2 SYGVNS come from the germline V gene. Trimming cost V 8 bases and J 3 bases, with 22 bases left between them. The CDR3 DNA reads as TGTGCCAGCCTGCCCCCAGACCCACGTCCCTACTATGGCTACACCTTC. It yields the protein CASLPPDPRPYYGYTF.

This clonotype has more than one count but fewer than ten. J is TRBJ1-2 and V is TRBV27; D gene unclear. CDR3 size: 14 residues. The V gene lost 6 bases and the J gene lost 3 bases, with 14 bases spanning the gap. Germline assignment: CDR1 MNHEY and CDR2 SMNVEV (reference sequence). Here the CDR3 DNA reads TGTGCCAGCAGCTCTTCCAGGCTTGACTATGGCTACACCTTC. Translation: CASSSSRLDYGYTF.

This chain connects TRBV19 to TRBJ2-3; TRBD1 matches at 10 bases. Germline CDR1 reads LNHDA; CDR2 reads SQIVND (reference sequence). The CDR3 runs 15 residues. V trimming: 5 bases; J trimming: 5 bases; junction bases outside the gene matches: 7. For the CDR3, the DNA is TGTGCCAGTAGTTCGACAGGGGGCTTAGGAGATACGCAGTATTTT. It translates to CASSSTGGLGDTQYF.

This clonotype was counted at least ten times. The CDR3 DNA is TGTGCCAGCAGCACCGGAGGGGGCGGCACCTACGAGCAGTACGTC. Residues: CASSTGGGGTYEQYV. V and J are TRBV7-9 and TRBJ2-7; D might be TRBD1 (7 bases). This CDR3 is 15 amino acids long. Trimming took 5 bases from V and 2 from J, leaving 16 bases between them. Germline V gene data show CDR1 as SEHNR and CDR2 as FQNEAQ (reference sequence).

This clonotype was seen more than once but under ten times. Sequence at one end of the junction differs from germline and may be a read error. The V gene is TRBV27, the J gene TRBJ1-6, with D possibly matching TRBD1 (5 bases). CDR1 and CDR2 (germline): MNHEY, SMNVEV (reference sequence). The CDR3 runs 13 residues. CDR3: CASSLSTGPPLHF. The CDR3 DNA reads as TGTGCCAGCAGTCTATCGACGGGGCCACCCCTCCACTTT.

CDR3 in amino acids: CASSAGVGEGETQYF. The DNA for the CDR3 is TGTGCCAGCAGCGCAGGGGTAGGGGAGGGAGAGACCCAGTACTTC. The chain is built from TRBV9 and TRBJ2-5, with TRBD2 as a possible D gene (7 bases). The V end was cut by 3 bases, the J end by 4 bases, with 16 bases between. The V gene's germline CDR1 is SGDLS and CDR2 YYNGEE. This CDR3 comprises 15 residues.

This sequence joins TRBV19 and TRBJ1-3; no firm D call. Per germline, CDR1 LNHDA and CDR2 SQIVND (reference sequence). Trimming pared 4 bases from V and 5 bases from J, leaving 9 bases between. CDR3 length: 13 amino acids. In DNA form, the CDR3 reads TGTGCCAGTAGTACCTCCGACCGAAACACCATATATTTT. It is translated as CASSTSDRNTIYF.

This clonotype has just a few counts. The rearrangement links TRBV9 to TRBJ1-1; 8 nucleotides align to TRBD1. The V and J ends lost 4 bases and 4 bases, in that order; junction bases with no gene match: 6. The CDR3 is made up of 14 amino acids. CDR1 and CDR2 (germline): SGDLS, YYNGEE. The CDR3 sequence: CASSPEDRVTEAFF. CDR3 coding DNA: TGTGCCAGCAGCCCTGAGGACAGGGTCACTGAAGCTTTCTTT.

This chain connects TRBV7-2 to TRBJ1-1, with D possibly TRBD1 on 5 matching bases. The V and J ends lost 5 bases and 9 bases respectively, with 19 bases between them. CDR3 length equals 14 residues. Germline V lookup: CDR1 SGHTA, CDR2 FQGNSA. CDR3 in DNA: TGTGCCAGCAGCCACGGGGGGACCGCGCAACAAGCTTTCTTT. Amino acids: CASSHGGTAQQAFF.

V usage is TRBV12-5 and J usage is TRBJ1-3; the D gene is possibly TRBD1 (5 bases). The V gene's germline CDR1 is LGHNT and CDR2 FRNRAP. This CDR3 region has 17 residues. The germline V and J ends were trimmed by 5 bases and 8 bases, with 25 bases remaining between them. CDR3 loop: CASGPLRDSGGVDTIYF. The DNA for the CDR3 is TGTGCTAGTGGTCCTCTAAGGGACTCCGGTGGAGTGGACACCATATATTTT. The variable domain in full, with the rest retrieved from reference TRBV12-5 and TRBJ1-3, is DARVTQTPRHKVTEMGQEVTMRCQPILGHNTVFWYRQTMMQGLELLAYFRNRAPLDDSGMPKDRFSAEMPDATLATLKIQPSEPRDSAVYFCASGPLRDSGGVDTIYFGEGSWLTVV.

The J gene is TRBJ2-2, the V gene TRBV27; D possibly corresponds to TRBD2 (5 bases). CDR1 MNHEY and CDR2 SMNVEV come from the germline V gene (reference sequence). The CDR3 sequence is 15 residues long. V was shortened by 7 bases and J by 1 base, with 13 bases between the two germline ends. The CDR3, as DNA: TGTGCCAGCACCCAGAGAGGGATGAACACCGGGGAGCTGTTTTTT. It codes for CASTQRGMNTGELFF.

The CDR3 nucleotides are TGTGCCAGCAGCCTCGTAGGTCCGGCTGGCGGGGAGCTGTTTTTT. This codes for CASSLVGPAGGELFF. V is TRBV7-9 and J is TRBJ2-2; no reliable D call. The V end lost 5 bases, the J end lost 7 bases, and 17 bases lay between the germline ends. Per the germline V gene, CDR1 is SEHNR and CDR2 is FQNEAQ (reference sequence). The CDR3 has 15 residues.